These 5 T cell receptor beta chains share one sample of origin, sequenced in a study of OX40 agonist ivuxolimab in advanced cancers. Here immunoSEQ multiplex PCR was the method, and the copy in TCRdb shows in-frame clones only, minus some. The sample has 55,000 to 80,000 clones, over 75% seen once; the top ten hold roughly 0.99%. This sample comprised CD4+ or CD8+ T cells sorted from blood, obtained in a trial of the OX40 agonist ivuxolimab. These receptors came from an adult with an advanced solid tumor such as melanoma, head and neck, liver or kidney cancer.

The chain couples TRBV5-6 to TRBJ1-5, with 7 bases lining up with TRBD1. This CDR3 comprises 16 residues. Germline V lookup: CDR1 SGHDT, CDR2 YYEEEE. The V and J ends lost 0 bases and 8 bases, in that order; junction bases with no gene match: 11. CDR3 in amino acids: CASSLGRGRIREPQHF. Here the CDR3 DNA reads TGTGCCAGCAGCTTGGGCAGGGGGAGGATTAGGGAGCCCCAGCATTTT.

V gene TRBV18 combines with J gene TRBJ1-2, with 11 bases lining up with TRBD1. V dropped 3 bases and J dropped 6; count of bases not matched to a gene: 6. Looked up from germline, CDR1 is KGHSH and CDR2 is LQKENI. The CDR3 is 15 residues long. The DNA for the CDR3 is TGTGCCAGCTCACCCCGGACAGGGGGCTCTGATGGCTACACCTTC. Translated: CASSPRTGGSDGYTF.

The CDR3 coding sequence is TGTGCCAGCAGCTCTCGACAGGGTGGTGGCTACACCTTC. Translating it yields CASSSRQGGGYTF. The chain couples TRBV11-2 to TRBJ1-2; TRBD1 matches 7 bases. From germline, CDR1 is SGHAT and CDR2 FQNNGV. The trim removed 4 bases at V and 7 bases at J, leaving 6 bases unmatched. The CDR3 has 13 residues.

The CDR3 sequence is CASSLMVGGAGTEAFF. The CDR3 nucleotides are TGTGCCAGCAGCTTGATGGTAGGGGGCGCGGGTACTGAAGCTTTCTTT. The chain carries TRBV5-5 and TRBJ1-1, with 7 bases fitting TRBD1. The CDR3 is 16 amino acids. Trimming at V came to 1 base and at J to 5 bases, leaving 11 bases not matched to a gene. CDR1 is SGHKS and CDR2 is YYEKEE in the germline V gene (reference sequence).

V is TRBV6-6 and J is TRBJ1-2; maybe TRBD1 (6 bases). This CDR3 has 12 residues. Between the trimmed V and J ends, which lost 7 bases and 5 bases, there was a span of 11 bases. In germline, CDR1 is MNHNY, CDR2 SVGAGI (reference sequence). DNA for the CDR3: TGTGCCAGCATGCAGGGGAAGTATGGCTACACCTTC. This gives the protein CASMQGKYGYTF.